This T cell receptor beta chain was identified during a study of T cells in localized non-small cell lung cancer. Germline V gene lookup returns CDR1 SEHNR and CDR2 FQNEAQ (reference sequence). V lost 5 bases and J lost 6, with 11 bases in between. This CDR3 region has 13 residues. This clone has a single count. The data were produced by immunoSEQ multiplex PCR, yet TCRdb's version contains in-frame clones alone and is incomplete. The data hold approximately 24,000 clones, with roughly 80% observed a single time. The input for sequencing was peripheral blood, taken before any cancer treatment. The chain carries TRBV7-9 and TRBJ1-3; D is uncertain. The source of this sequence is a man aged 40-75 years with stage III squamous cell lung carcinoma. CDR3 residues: CASSPRWENTIYF. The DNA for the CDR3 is TGTGCCAGCAGCCCGCGTTGGGAAAACACCATATATTTT.